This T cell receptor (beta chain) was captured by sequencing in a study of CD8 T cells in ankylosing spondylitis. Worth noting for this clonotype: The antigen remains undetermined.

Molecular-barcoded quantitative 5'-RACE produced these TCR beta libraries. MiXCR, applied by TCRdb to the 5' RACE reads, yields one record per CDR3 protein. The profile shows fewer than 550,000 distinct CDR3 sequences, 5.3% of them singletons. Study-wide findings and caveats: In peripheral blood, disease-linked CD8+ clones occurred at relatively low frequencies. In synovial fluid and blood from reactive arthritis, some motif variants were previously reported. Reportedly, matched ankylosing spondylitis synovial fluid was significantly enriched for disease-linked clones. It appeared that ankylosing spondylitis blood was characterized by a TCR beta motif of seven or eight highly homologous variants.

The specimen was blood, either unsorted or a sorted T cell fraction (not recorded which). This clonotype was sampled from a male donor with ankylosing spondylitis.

DNA for the CDR3: TGTGCCAGCAGCTTGGGACGGGAGATGTGGGATACGCAGTATTTT. Protein sequence: CASSLGREMWDTQYF. The chain combines TRBV11-2 with TRBJ2-3; a weak D match, TRBD2 (6 bases). V was clipped by 3 bases and J by 6 bases, with 16 bases between them. Germline V gene data show CDR1 as SGHAT and CDR2 as FQNNGV. This CDR3 has 15 residues.